This T cell receptor beta chain was captured by sequencing in a study of cytomegalovirus exposure and HLA in healthy donors. This clone turned up a few times. Its antigen is as yet unknown. The PCR made use of 60 Vbeta and 13 Jbeta primers. Sequencing used immunoSEQ multiplex PCR; TCRdb keeps in-frame clones, though not all of them. The data show about 170,000 clones, roughly four fifths seen once. Overall study findings and caveats: Researchers reported in a later analysis that common viral pathogens appeared linked to several top clusters. Roughly uniform depth of sequencing across donors was assumed in presence/absence analyses. CMV serostatus was the sole immune exposure data available.

Those who donated were healthy bone marrow donors. The V gene end was trimmed by 8 bases and the J gene end by 4 bases; junction bases not matched to a gene: 9. This CDR3 is 14 amino acids long. The sequence was collected from a young woman in good health and CMV-seropositive. This chain joins TRBV6-7 and TRBJ1-2, with TRBD1 matching 8 bases. TRBV6-7 is sorted into the ORF group, with uncertain function. The specimen sequenced was PBMCs. The DNA for the CDR3 is TGTGCCAGCGAAAATCCGGACAGGGCCTATGGCTACACCTTC. Protein product: CASENPDRAYGYTF.